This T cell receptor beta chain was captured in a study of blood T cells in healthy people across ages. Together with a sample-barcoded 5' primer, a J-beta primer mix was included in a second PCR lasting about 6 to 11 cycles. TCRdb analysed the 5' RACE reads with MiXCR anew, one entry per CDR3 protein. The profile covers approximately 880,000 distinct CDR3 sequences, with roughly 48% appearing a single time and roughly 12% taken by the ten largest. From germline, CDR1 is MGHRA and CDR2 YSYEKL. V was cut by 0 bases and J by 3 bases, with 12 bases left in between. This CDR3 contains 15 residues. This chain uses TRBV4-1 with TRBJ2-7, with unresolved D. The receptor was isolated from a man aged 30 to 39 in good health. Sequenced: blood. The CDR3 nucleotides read TGCGCCAGCAGCCAAGATCCCGGCGGCCTCTACGAGCAGTACTTC. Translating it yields CASSQDPGGLYEQYF.